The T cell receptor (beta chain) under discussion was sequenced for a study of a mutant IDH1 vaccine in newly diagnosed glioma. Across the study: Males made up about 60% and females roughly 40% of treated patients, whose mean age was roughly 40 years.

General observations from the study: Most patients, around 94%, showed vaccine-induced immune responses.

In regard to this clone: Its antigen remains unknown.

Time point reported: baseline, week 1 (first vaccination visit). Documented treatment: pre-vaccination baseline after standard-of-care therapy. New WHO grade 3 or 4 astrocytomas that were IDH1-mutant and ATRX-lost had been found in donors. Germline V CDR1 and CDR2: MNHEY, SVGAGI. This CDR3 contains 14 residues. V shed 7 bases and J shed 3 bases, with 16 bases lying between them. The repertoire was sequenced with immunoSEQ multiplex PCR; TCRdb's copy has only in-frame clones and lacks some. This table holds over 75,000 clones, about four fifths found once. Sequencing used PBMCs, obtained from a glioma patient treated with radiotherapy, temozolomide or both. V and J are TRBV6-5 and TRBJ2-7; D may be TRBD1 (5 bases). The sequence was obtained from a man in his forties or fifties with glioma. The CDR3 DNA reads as TGTGCCAGCAAGGGGCAGAGCTTTAGCTACGAGCAGTACTTC. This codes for CASKGQSFSYEQYF.